This TCR beta chain is drawn from a study of CD8+ T cells in alopecia areata. In its sample, this clone was seen a few times. Following extraction, RNA underwent reverse transcription to cDNA, which served as the sequencing template. TCRdb keeps only in-frame clones here, not all; method: immunoSEQ multiplex PCR. Of 110,000 or so clones listed, roughly 60% are singletons. Germline V gives CDR1 SGHRS, CDR2 YFSETQ. The CDR3 spans 16 residues. With 2 bases clipped from V and 3 bases from J, the junction kept 9 bases outside the gene matches. The source of this sequence is a human donor in good health. The sample comprised CD8+ T cells sorted from blood. The V and J genes are TRBV5-1 and TRBJ1-2; 8 bases are a match to TRBD1. Here the CDR3 DNA reads TGCGCCAGCAGCTTCGCCGGGACAGGACCCTACTATGGCTACACCTTC. It translates to CASSFAGTGPYYGYTF.